A selection of T cell receptor beta chains follows, all from one sample in a study of T-cell reconstitution after alpha-beta-depleted transplantation in children. One entry per CDR3 protein, called by TCRdb with MiXCR from the PCR reads. Of 580,000 or so distinct CDR3 sequences in the sample, about 21% are singletons; the top ten hold 13% to 15%. The sequences come from PBMCs, mostly from graft donor cells, collected 360 days after TCRalphabeta/CD19-depleted stem cell transplant. The receptor source for this set is a boy younger than two who had a stem cell transplant for acute myeloid leukemia, so the T cells may come from the graft donor. Both conserved end residues are part of each CDR3. Fields, in order: clone size, J gene, V gene, D gene, CDR3 DNA, CDR3 protein. D genes are given only for firm matches. The listing skips clone size in some rows; elsewhere it reads once, few, many or a size class.

- | TRBJ2-1 | TRBV7-6 | TRBD1 | TGTGCCAGCAGCCCCAGGGGGCTCCCCTACAATGAGCAGTTCTTC | CASSPRGLPYNEQFF
- | TRBJ2-1 | TRBV20-1 | TRBD2 | TGCGCACTACGTAGCGGGGGATCCTACAATGAGCAGTTCTTC | CALRSGGSYNEQFF
- | TRBJ2-1 | TRBV24-1 | - | TGTGCCACCAGTGGACAGGAAGCATACAATGAGCAGTTCTTC | CATSGQEAYNEQFF
few | TRBJ2-1 | TRBV12-3/TRBV12-4 | TRBD2 | TGTGCCAGCAGTTTACTAGCGGGGGTGAAGAATGAGCAGTTCTTC | CASSLLAGVKNEQFF
many | TRBJ1-2 | TRBV5-1 | - | TGCGCCAGCAGCTTGGTGGAGATGAGATATGGCTACACCTTC | CASSLVEMRYGYTF
many | TRBJ1-1 | TRBV29-1 | TRBD1 | TGCAGCGCCCTTACGACAGGGATGAACACTGAAGCTTTCTTT | CSALTTGMNTEAFF
many | TRBJ2-7 | TRBV27 | TRBD2 | TGTGCCAGCAGTGTAACGGGACTAGCGGGGGCCGAGCAGTACTTC | CASSVTGLAGAEQYF
- | TRBJ1-2 | TRBV6-5 | - | TGTGCCAGCAGTTCACAGGGTACTGGCTATGGCTACACCTTC | CASSSQGTGYGYTF
- | TRBJ2-1 | TRBV18 | - | TGTGCCAGCTCATCCTTGAGTGAGGGGGGAAATGAGCAGTTCTTC | CASSSLSEGGNEQFF
many | TRBJ2-5 | TRBV20-1 | - | TGCAGTGCTAGAATATCACATGGGTTTGGGGACGTCACGGGGGAGACCCAGTACTTC | CSARISHGFGDVTGETQYF
many | TRBJ2-1 | TRBV29-1 | - | TGCAGCGTTGATAAGGTGGGGGAGTTCAATGAGCAGTTCTTC | CSVDKVGEFNEQFF
many | TRBJ1-1 | TRBV7-9 | TRBD1 | TGTGCCAGCAAAGGGACAGCAATGAACACTGAAGCTTTCTTT | CASKGTAMNTEAFF
- | TRBJ1-1 | TRBV6-1 | - | TGTGCCAGCAGCATCAAGTGGCAGGGCAACACTGAAGCTTTCTTT | CASSIKWQGNTEAFF
few | TRBJ2-7 | TRBV12-3/TRBV12-4 | TRBD1 | TGTGCCAGCCAACGGGACAGGGGGCCTCCGTCCTACGAGCAGTACTTC | CASQRDRGPPSYEQYF
many | TRBJ1-1 | TRBV20-1 | - | TGCAGTGCTAGAGTTCCGGGACGGCCGAACACTGAAGCTTTCTTT | CSARVPGRPNTEAFF
few | TRBJ2-7 | TRBV20-1 | - | TGCAGTGCCGGACGCCCAGGGGCGAAAGGCGAGCAGTACTTC | CSAGRPGAKGEQYF
many | TRBJ1-1 | TRBV29-1 | - | TGCAGCGTAGGGGGATGGGACACTGAAGCTTTCTTT | CSVGGWDTEAFF
many | TRBJ1-5 | TRBV12-3/TRBV12-4 | TRBD1 | TGTGCCAGCAGCCCTCGGCCGGGACAGGTTCTATCTTTCGATCAGCCCCAGCATTTT | CASSPRPGQVLSFDQPQHF
- | TRBJ2-5 | TRBV28 | TRBD1 | TGTGCCAGCAAGGGACAGGGGACATGGGACCAAGAGACCCAGTACTTC | CASKGQGTWDQETQYF
many | TRBJ1-1 | TRBV5-8 | - | TGTGCCAGCAGCTTGGAGCCACGGCGAAACACTGAAGCTTTCTTT | CASSLEPRRNTEAFF
- | TRBJ2-1 | TRBV10-3 | - | TGTGCCATCAGTGAGTCGGTGAACATCCTATACAATGAGCAGTTCTTC | CAISESVNILYNEQFF
- | TRBJ1-3 | TRBV29-1 | - | TGCAGCGCTCGATCGGGTACTTCTGGAAACACCATATATTTT | CSARSGTSGNTIYF
- | TRBJ1-1 | TRBV4-1 | - | TGCGCCAGCAGCCATCCTCCGGGGGGCACTGAAGCTTTCTTT | CASSHPPGGTEAFF
many | TRBJ1-2 | TRBV10-3 | TRBD1 | TGTGCCATCAGTGACGGACAGGATGACTATGGCTACACCTTC | CAISDGQDDYGYTF
many | TRBJ2-5 | TRBV20-1 | - | TGCAGTGCCCACCCGACTAGGTTCGGACAGACCCAGTACTTC | CSAHPTRFGQTQYF
few | TRBJ2-1 | TRBV27 | - | TGTGCCAGCAGTTTAGCAAAACCCTACAATGAGCAGTTCTTC | CASSLAKPYNEQFF
- | TRBJ1-5 | TRBV21-1 | - | TGTGCCAGCAATTGGGACAGGGGAGCGCCCCAGCATTTT | CASNWDRGAPQHF
- | TRBJ2-7 | TRBV4-3 | - | TGCGCCAGCAGCCACTTCCGGGACATCTCCTACGAGCAGTACTTC | CASSHFRDISYEQYF
- | TRBJ2-3 | TRBV6-5 | - | TGTGCCAGCAGTTACTCCGGGGGATCACATGAGACGCAGTATTTT | CASSYSGGSHETQYF
many | TRBJ1-5 | TRBV7-8 | - | TGTGCCAGCAGCCCCGAGGGGGGACGGACAGCCTATAGCAATCAGCCCCAGCATTTT | CASSPEGGRTAYSNQPQHF
many | TRBJ2-1 | TRBV12-3/TRBV12-4 | TRBD2 | TGTGCCAGCAGGACTAGCGGGGGGGTCCTCAATGAGCAGTTCTTC | CASRTSGGVLNEQFF
- | TRBJ2-5 | TRBV6-2/TRBV6-3 | - | TGTGCCAGCAGTTTACTCCCCTTGGACCTAGAAGAGACCCAGTACTTC | CASSLLPLDLEETQYF
few | TRBJ2-1 | TRBV7-2 | TRBD2 | TGTGCCAGCAGCTTAGCCGGGGGGAGTGTCGATGAGCAGTTCTTC | CASSLAGGSVDEQFF
many | TRBJ2-1 | TRBV2 | - | TGTGCCAGCAGCAAACGAGGTCTAGCCGCGAGCTCCTACAATGAGCAGTTCTTC | CASSKRGLAASSYNEQFF
few | TRBJ2-1 | TRBV11-1 | TRBD1 | TGTGCCAGCAGCTTGACAGGGAGAAGCCTCAATGAGCAGTTCTTC | CASSLTGRSLNEQFF
- | TRBJ2-5 | TRBV5-4 | TRBD2 | TGTGCCAGCAGCTTGGAGGGAGGGGTTGAGACCCAGTACTTC | CASSLEGGVETQYF
few | TRBJ2-1 | TRBV6-5 | - | TGTGCCAGCAGTTACCCCCTCAGGGACGAGGAGCAGTTCTTC | CASSYPLRDEEQFF
few | TRBJ1-3 | TRBV21-1 | - | TGTGCCAGCAGCAAAGCAGGGGAGGGAAACACCATATATTTT | CASSKAGEGNTIYF
- | TRBJ2-1 | TRBV29-1 | - | TGCAGCGTTGTAGGCCGGTTCTACAATGAGCAGTTCTTC | CSVVGRFYNEQFF
- | TRBJ2-5 | TRBV12-3/TRBV12-4 | - | TGTGCCAGCACCCTTACAGGGACCCAGTACTTC | CASTLTGTQYF
many | TRBJ2-4 | TRBV20-1 | TRBD1 | TGCAGTGCTAGAAACTACCAGGGGGTGGGTTGGAACATTCAGTACTTC | CSARNYQGVGWNIQYF
- | TRBJ1-2 | TRBV20-1 | - | TGCAGTGCTAGAGATGGAGGGACGGGCGGCTACACCTTC | CSARDGGTGGYTF
- | TRBJ1-1 | TRBV12-3/TRBV12-4 | TRBD1 | TGTGCCAGCAGTTTAAGGGGACGGACAGGCGCCCACACTGAAGCTTTCTTT | CASSLRGRTGAHTEAFF
- | TRBJ2-3 | TRBV7-2 | TRBD2 | TGTGCCAGCAGCTTAGCGGGACTAGCGGAATTCACAGATACGCAGTATTTT | CASSLAGLAEFTDTQYF
few | TRBJ2-5 | TRBV4-3 | TRBD1 | TGCGCCAGCAGCCGGAGGTTGGGACAGGTAGAGACCCAGTACTTC | CASSRRLGQVETQYF
- | TRBJ2-3 | TRBV4-3 | - | TGCGCCAGCAGCCAAGATGAGTGGGGTGGGACAGATACGCAGTATTTT | CASSQDEWGGTDTQYF
once | TRBJ2-1 | TRBV27 | TRBD1 | TGTGCCAGCAGTTCACCCGGACAGGGTGACGATGAGCAGTTCTTC | CASSSPGQGDDEQFF
- | TRBJ2-5 | TRBV5-1 | - | TGCGCCAGCAGCCCGATTACCGACAGTCAAGAGACCCAGTACTTC | CASSPITDSQETQYF
- | TRBJ2-1 | TRBV6-4 | TRBD2 | TGTGCCAGCAGTCGACTGGTGGGGGGGAGGCCAAGCTCCTACAATGAGCAGTTCTTC | CASSRLVGGRPSSYNEQFF
- | TRBJ1-1 | TRBV12-3/TRBV12-4 | TRBD1 | TGTGCCAGCAGCACAGGGGGCAAAGGCACTGAAGCTTTCTTT | CASSTGGKGTEAFF
many | TRBJ1-2 | TRBV20-1 | - | TGCAGTGCTAGTTGGGAAAGAGTCTATGGCTACACCTTC | CSASWERVYGYTF
once | TRBJ2-5 | TRBV6-1 | TRBD2 | TGTGCCAGCAGCTCACTAGCGGGGCTTTTTGAGACCCAGTACTTC | CASSSLAGLFETQYF
many | TRBJ1-5 | TRBV4-1 | - | TGCGCCAGCAGCCAAGGGGCTCTGGGGGGCGGTCAGCCCCAGCATTTT | CASSQGALGGGQPQHF
- | TRBJ2-1 | TRBV4-2 | - | TGTGCCAGCAGCCAAGACCTGGGGACCCCCTCCTACAATGAGCAGTTCTTC | CASSQDLGTPSYNEQFF